The next 20 T cell receptor beta chains were all read from a single sample in a study of T cells in Graves' hyperthyroidism and ophthalmopathy. Amplified TCR beta CDR3 regions came from RNA transcripts. The HTBI set primed first-round TCR CDR3 RT-PCR. TCRdb fed the multiplex PCR reads into MiXCR, producing one record per CDR3 protein. This sample yields hundreds of thousands of distinct CDR3 sequences, of which about 14% are seen a single time; roughly an eighth belongs to the top ten. What was sequenced was blood. Receptors originate from a woman aged 50 to 65 with Graves' ophthalmopathy.

This clonotype was found many times. The chain uses TRBV19 and TRBJ1-1; a possible D gene is TRBD1 (6 bases). Germline CDR1 is LNHDA and CDR2 is SQIVND (reference sequence). The CDR3 sequence is 15 residues long. V was cut by 6 bases and J by 0 bases, with 14 bases left in between. For the CDR3, the DNA is TGTGCCAGTAGGGGCGGACAGACCATGAACACTGAAGCTTTCTTT. Residues: CASRGGQTMNTEAFF.

This clonotype was seen at least ten times. The CDR3 sequence is CASSPTGVEQYF. The DNA for the CDR3 is TGTGCCAGCAGCCCCACAGGGGTCGAGCAGTACTTC. J is TRBJ2-7 and V is TRBV28; TRBD1 aligns across 7 bases. The CDR3 consists of 12 residues. Germline CDR1 and CDR2: MDHEN and SYDVKM. With V trimmed by 6 bases and J by 6 bases, 5 bases remained unmatched.

The rearrangement uses TRBV7-9 and TRBJ2-5; 8 bases line up with TRBD2. The V gene end was trimmed by 5 bases and the J gene end by 1 base; junction bases not matched to a gene: 3. CDR3 length: 14 amino acids. In germline, CDR1 is SEHNR, CDR2 FQNEAQ (reference sequence). CDR3 sequence: CASSRLALQETQYF. The CDR3 DNA reads as TGTGCCAGCAGCAGACTAGCGCTCCAAGAGACCCAGTACTTC. The full variable domain, in which reference TRBV7-9 and TRBJ2-5 provide the parts outside the CDR3, is DTGVSQNPRHKITKRGQNVTFRCDPISEHNRLYWYRQTLGQGPEFLTYFQNEAQLEKSRLLSDRFSAERPKGSFSTLEIQRTEQGDSAMYLCASSRLALQETQYFGPGTRLLVL.

Ten or more counts support this clonotype. The V call is TRBV18, the J call TRBJ2-1; no clear D gene. The CDR3 totals 16 residues. Trimming took 3 bases from V and 2 from J, leaving 14 bases between them. Per germline, CDR1 KGHSH and CDR2 LQKENI. CDR3 coding DNA: TGTGCCAGCTCACCTGGGCGGCCTGGGCCCTACAATGAGCAGTTCTTC. Translation: CASSPGRPGPYNEQFF.

The chain joins TRBV6-2 or TRBV6-3 to TRBJ2-3; TRBD2 matches at 7 bases. This CDR3 is built from 17 residues. The germline V gene has CDR1 MNHEY and CDR2 SVGEGT. Losses at the gene ends were 6 bases for V and 0 bases for J; bases not matched to a gene: 12. The CDR3 loop reads CASSRPRLAASTDTQYF. The DNA for the CDR3 is TGTGCCAGCAGCAGACCACGACTAGCAGCTAGCACAGATACGCAGTATTTT.

The chain links TRBV19 to TRBJ1-4, with D tentatively TRBD1 (5 bases). Germline V gene sequence: CDR1 LNHDA, CDR2 SQIVND (reference sequence). V gave up 3 bases and J gave up 5 bases, with 10 bases separating them. The CDR3 runs to 14 residues. The DNA for the CDR3 is TGTGCCAGTAGTATGGGGGTAGTGAATGAAAAACTGTTTTTT. It codes for CASSMGVVNEKLFF.

This clonotype was seen many times. V is TRBV28 and J is TRBJ1-1; D gene uncertain. Trimming took off 3 bases at V and 1 base at J, with 12 bases between the two ends. Germline V CDR1 and CDR2: MDHEN, SYDVKM. This CDR3 spans 15 amino acids. Here the CDR3 DNA reads TGTGCCAGCAGTTTTCTACACAAACCGAACACTGAAGCTTTCTTT. Its protein product is CASSFLHKPNTEAFF.

The chain links TRBV15 to TRBJ1-1; the D is unclear. The CDR3 sequence is 13 residues long. Germline V gives CDR1 LNHNV, CDR2 YYDKDF (reference sequence). Deletions cut 1 base from V and 4 bases from J, with 7 bases between. The DNA of the CDR3 is TGTGCCACCAGCAGAGTTTCGGGCACTGAAGCTTTCTTT. The encoded protein is CATSRVSGTEAFF.

At least ten counts were recorded for this clonotype. V gene TRBV12-3 or TRBV12-4 combines with J gene TRBJ2-1; D may be TRBD2 (5 bases). This CDR3 is 16 amino acids long. V lost 5 bases and J 0 bases, leaving 14 bases between the germline ends. DNA of the CDR3: TGTGCCAGCAGTCCTAGCCCCCGGAGCTCCTACAATGAGCAGTTCTTC. Translating it yields CASSPSPRSSYNEQFF.

This clonotype was seen only a few times. This rearrangement joins TRBV20-1 to TRBJ1-5; 9 bases match TRBD1. Germline CDR1 is DFQATT and CDR2 is SNEGSKA (reference sequence). The CDR3 runs to 15 residues. V was pared by 2 bases and J by 3 bases, with 5 bases of the junction left unmatched. The CDR3 region has the DNA TGCAGTGCTAGAAAGACAGGGGGAATCAATCAGCCCCAGCATTTT. It specifies CSARKTGGINQPQHF.

This clonotype occurred many times. The gene calls are TRBV5-8 and TRBJ1-1; D may be TRBD1 (5 bases). CDR1 and CDR2 from the germline V gene are SGHTS and YDEGEE. The CDR3 length is 14 residues. V lost 4 bases, J lost 5 bases, and 15 bases lay in between. CDR3 sequence reads: CASSTGQPATEAFF. The CDR3 DNA is TGTGCCAGCAGCACCGGACAACCGGCGACTGAAGCTTTCTTT.

This clonotype was seen ten or more times. This chain connects TRBV20-1 to TRBJ2-7; 12 bases align to TRBD2. The germline V gene has CDR1 DFQATT and CDR2 SNEGSKA (reference sequence). The CDR3 is 17 residues long. The V gene end was trimmed by 5 bases and the J gene end by 2 bases; junction bases not matched to a gene: 13. The CDR3 spells CSAPTLPPSGRAYEQYF. In nucleotides, the CDR3 is TGCAGTGCTCCGACACTTCCTCCTAGCGGGAGGGCCTACGAGCAGTACTTC.

The rearrangement joins TRBV20-1 to TRBJ1-5, with D possibly being TRBD1 (5 bases). With 6 bases removed from V and 0 bases from J, the gap between germline ends came to 12 bases. Germline V gene sequence: CDR1 DFQATT, CDR2 SNEGSKA (reference sequence). The length of the CDR3 is 14 residues. CDR3 amino acids: CSAVEGNSNQPQHF. In DNA, the CDR3 is TGCAGTGCCGTTGAGGGGAATAGCAATCAGCCCCAGCATTTT.

This clonotype was seen many times. The rearrangement uses TRBV5-1 and TRBJ2-7; possibly TRBD1 or TRBD2 for D (5 bases each). This CDR3 is 14 amino acids long. Germline CDR1 is SGHRS and CDR2 is YFSETQ. The V gene lost 5 bases and the J gene lost 2 bases, with 14 bases spanning the gap. DNA of the CDR3: TGCGCCAGCAGTGGGGGAGCAGGAGCCTACGAGCAGTACTTC. Its protein product is CASSGGAGAYEQYF. The whole variable domain, filled in from reference TRBV5-1 and TRBJ2-7, reads KAGVTQTPRYLIKTRGQQVTLSCSPISGHRSVSWYQQTPGQGLQFLFEYFSETQRNKGNFPGRFSGRQFSNSRSEMNVSTLELGDSALYLCASSGGAGAYEQYFGPGTRLTVT.

This clonotype was recorded many times. The J gene is TRBJ1-6, the V gene TRBV7-2; 7 bases match TRBD1. Per the germline V gene, CDR1 is SGHTA and CDR2 is FQGNSA. The trim removed 6 bases at V and 9 bases at J, leaving 5 bases unmatched. The CDR3 totals 13 residues. The CDR3: CASRPTGLSPLHF. The CDR3 DNA sequence: TGTGCCAGCAGACCGACAGGGCTTTCACCCCTCCACTTT.

This clonotype showed up many times. The chain employs TRBV7-2 and TRBJ2-7; D is uncertain. CDR1 SGHTA and CDR2 FQGNSA come from the germline V gene. The ends were cut back, 5 bases at V and 2 bases at J, with 4 bases in the middle. The CDR3 has 11 amino acids. In DNA form, the CDR3 reads TGTGCCAGCAGCCCTGCCTACGAGCAGTACTTC. Translation gives CASSPAYEQYF.

This clonotype has a count of ten or more. The V and J genes are TRBV5-6 and TRBJ2-5, with a tentative D call TRBD2 (6 bases). Germline-derived CDR1 and CDR2 are SGHDT and YYEEEE. V lost 2 bases, J lost 5 bases, and 16 bases lay in between. The CDR3 is made up of 15 amino acids. Here the CDR3 reads CASSFISRGMETQYF. CDR3 DNA sequence: TGTGCCAGCAGCTTTATATCTCGGGGGATGGAGACCCAGTACTTC.

This clonotype was seen more than once but under ten times. The chain recombines TRBV19 with TRBJ1-5; D uncertain. This CDR3 contains 14 residues. The V and J ends lost 2 bases and 3 bases respectively, with 8 bases between them. Per the germline V gene, CDR1 is LNHDA and CDR2 is SQIVND (reference sequence). The CDR3 protein is CASSIRRHNQPQHF. In DNA form, the CDR3 reads TGTGCCAGTAGTATACGACGCCACAATCAGCCCCAGCATTTT.

This clonotype was counted many times. The rearrangement links TRBV5-4 to TRBJ2-1; 7 bases align to TRBD2. The germline CDR1 and CDR2 sequences are SGHNT and YYREEE (reference sequence). CDR3 length: 15 amino acids. The V and J ends lost 2 bases and 8 bases, in that order; junction bases with no gene match: 10. The CDR3 is CASSLGRESRHEQFF. CDR3 coding DNA: TGTGCCAGCAGCTTAGGGCGGGAGTCCCGCCATGAGCAGTTCTTC. The whole variable domain, filled in from reference TRBV5-4 and TRBJ2-1, reads ETGVTQSPTHLIKTRGQQVTLRCSSQSGHNTVSWYQQALGQGPQFIFQYYREEENGRGNFPPRFSGLQFPNYSSELNVNALELDDSALYLCASSLGRESRHEQFFGPGTRLTVL.

In its sample, this clonotype was seen a few times. The V and J genes are TRBV6-2 or TRBV6-3 and TRBJ2-4, with D tentatively TRBD1 (5 bases). CDR1 is MNHEY, CDR2 SVGEGT, per germline. V lost 8 bases to trimming and J lost 2 bases, with 13 bases between them. This CDR3 spans 14 amino acids. In DNA, the CDR3 is TGTGCCAGCGTCGGCCCAGGGTCCAAAAACATTCAGTACTTC. Amino acid sequence: CASVGPGSKNIQYF.